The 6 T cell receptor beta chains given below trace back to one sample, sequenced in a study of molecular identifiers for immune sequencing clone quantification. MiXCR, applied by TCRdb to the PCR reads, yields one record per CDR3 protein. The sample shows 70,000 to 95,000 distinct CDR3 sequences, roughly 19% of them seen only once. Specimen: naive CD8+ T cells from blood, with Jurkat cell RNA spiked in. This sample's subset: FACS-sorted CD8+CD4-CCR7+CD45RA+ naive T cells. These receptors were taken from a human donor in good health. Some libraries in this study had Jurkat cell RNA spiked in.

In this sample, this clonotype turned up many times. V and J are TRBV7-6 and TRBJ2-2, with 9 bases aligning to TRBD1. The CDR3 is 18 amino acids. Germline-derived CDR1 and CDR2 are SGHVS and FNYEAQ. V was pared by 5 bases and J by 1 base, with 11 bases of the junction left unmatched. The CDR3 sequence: CASSPILTGGRNTGELFF. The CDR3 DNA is TGTGCCAGCAGCCCTATCCTAACAGGGGGCAGGAACACCGGGGAGCTGTTTTTT.

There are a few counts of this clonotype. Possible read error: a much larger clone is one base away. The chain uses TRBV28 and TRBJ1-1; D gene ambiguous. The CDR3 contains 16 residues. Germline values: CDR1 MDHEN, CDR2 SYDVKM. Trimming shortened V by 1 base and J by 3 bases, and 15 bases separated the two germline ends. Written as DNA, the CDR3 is TGTGCCAGCAGTTTATTCGCCGTAGACATGGACACTGAAGCTTTCTTT. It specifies CASSLFAVDMDTEAFF.

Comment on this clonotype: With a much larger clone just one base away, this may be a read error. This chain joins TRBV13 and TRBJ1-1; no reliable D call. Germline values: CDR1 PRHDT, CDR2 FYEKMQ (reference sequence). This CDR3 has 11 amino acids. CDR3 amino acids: CASSLGPEALF. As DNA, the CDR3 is TGTGCCAGCAGCTTAGGCCCTGAAGCTCTCTTT. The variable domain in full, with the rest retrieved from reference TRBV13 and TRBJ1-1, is AAGVIQSPRHLIKEKRETATLKCYPIPRHDTVYWYQQGPGQDPQFLISFYEKMQSDKGSIPDRFSAQQFSDYHSELNMSSLELGDSALYFCASSLGPEALFGQGTRLTVV.

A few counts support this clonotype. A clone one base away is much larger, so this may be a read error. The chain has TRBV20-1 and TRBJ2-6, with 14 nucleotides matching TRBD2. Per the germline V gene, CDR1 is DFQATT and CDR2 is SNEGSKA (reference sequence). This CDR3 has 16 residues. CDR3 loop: CGARGLAGVGANVLTF. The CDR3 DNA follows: TGCGGTGCTAGGGGACTAGCGGGAGTTGGGGCCAACGTCCTGACTTTC.

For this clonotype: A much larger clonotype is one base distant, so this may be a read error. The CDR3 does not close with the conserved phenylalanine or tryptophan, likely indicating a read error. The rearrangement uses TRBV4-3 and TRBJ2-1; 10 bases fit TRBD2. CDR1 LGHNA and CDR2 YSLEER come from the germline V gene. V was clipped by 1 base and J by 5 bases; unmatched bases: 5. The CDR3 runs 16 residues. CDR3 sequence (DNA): TGCGCCAGCAGCCAAGGTCGCCTAGCGGGGGACAATGAGCAGTTCTAC. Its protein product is CASSQGRLAGDNEQFY.

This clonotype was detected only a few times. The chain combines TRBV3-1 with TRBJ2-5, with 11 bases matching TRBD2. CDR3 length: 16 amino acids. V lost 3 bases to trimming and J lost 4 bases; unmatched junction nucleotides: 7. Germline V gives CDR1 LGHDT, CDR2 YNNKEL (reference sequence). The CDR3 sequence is CASSHILAGARETQYF. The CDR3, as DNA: TGTGCCAGCAGCCATATACTAGCGGGGGCTCGAGAGACCCAGTACTTC.